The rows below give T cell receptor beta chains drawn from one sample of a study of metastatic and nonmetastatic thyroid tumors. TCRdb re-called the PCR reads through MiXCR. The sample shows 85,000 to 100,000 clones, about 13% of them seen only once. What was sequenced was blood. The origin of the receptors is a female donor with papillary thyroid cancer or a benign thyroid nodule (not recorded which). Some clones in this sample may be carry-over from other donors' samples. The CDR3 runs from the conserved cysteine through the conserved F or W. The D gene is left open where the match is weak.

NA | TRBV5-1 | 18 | CASSPGRAGMSSYNEQFF
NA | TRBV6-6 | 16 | CASSYSQVMSSYEQYF
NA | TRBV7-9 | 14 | CASSYELTNYGYTF
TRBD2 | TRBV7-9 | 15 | CASSLGLADYNEQFF
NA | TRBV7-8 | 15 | CASSLGGALNTEAFF
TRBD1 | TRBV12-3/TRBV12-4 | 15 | CASSLFGTVNQPQHF
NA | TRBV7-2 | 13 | CASSLGMNTEAFF
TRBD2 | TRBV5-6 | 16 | CASSPKSGRATGELFF
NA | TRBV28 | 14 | CASSFSGVSYGYTF
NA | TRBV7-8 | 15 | CASSLIVGEYNEQFF
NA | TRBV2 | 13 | CASSEGSGNEQFF
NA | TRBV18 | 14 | CASSRRAGEYEQYF
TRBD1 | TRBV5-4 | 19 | CASSSRPPGTGGYSYEQYF
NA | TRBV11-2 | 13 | CASSSGPKDTQYF
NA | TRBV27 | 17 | CASSSSPLVSAKNIQYF
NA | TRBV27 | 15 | CASSPGRGLTYEQYF
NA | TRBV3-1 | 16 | CASSQVQTSLSGEQYF
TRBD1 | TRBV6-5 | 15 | CASSSSGGWDTEAFF
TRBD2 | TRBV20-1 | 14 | CSGTSGRGTDTQYF
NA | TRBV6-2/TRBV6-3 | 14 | CASSYSNTGVGQFF
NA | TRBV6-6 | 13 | CVSSALAGNEQFF
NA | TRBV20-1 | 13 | CGAIWRTQETQYF
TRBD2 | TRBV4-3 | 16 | CASSQGTSPSADTQYF
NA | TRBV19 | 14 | CASSSDTGLTEAFF
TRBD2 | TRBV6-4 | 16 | CASIDRLAGVGSEQYF
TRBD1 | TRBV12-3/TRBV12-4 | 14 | CASSLRQGAYEQYF
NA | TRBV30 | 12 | CAWGTGNTEAFF
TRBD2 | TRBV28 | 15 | CATTGLAGVWETQYF
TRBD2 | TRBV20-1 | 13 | CSAAPGTNHEHYF
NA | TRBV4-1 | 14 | CASSQDPKVGRLFF
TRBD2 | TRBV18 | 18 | CASSPGGIGTSGKHEQFF
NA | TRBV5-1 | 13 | CASSSGVNNEQFF
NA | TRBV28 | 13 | CASSITSSNEQFF
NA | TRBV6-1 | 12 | CASSGRNTEAFF
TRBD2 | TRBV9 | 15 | CASSVRLAGGHEQFF
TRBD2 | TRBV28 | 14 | CASKATSGTGELFF
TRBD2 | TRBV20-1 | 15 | CSARAPGIAGETQYF
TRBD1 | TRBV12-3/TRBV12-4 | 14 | CASSTGTGYYEQYF
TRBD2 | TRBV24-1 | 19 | CATSDPPGGAGGQSDTQYF
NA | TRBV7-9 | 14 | CAISFSVHGEGYTF
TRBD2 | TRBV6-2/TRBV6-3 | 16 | CASSYGTSGSPYEQYF
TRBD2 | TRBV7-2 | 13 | CASSPGTNEPQYF
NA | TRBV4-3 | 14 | CASSQEGSIDTQYF
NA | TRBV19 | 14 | CASSVSWANYEQYF
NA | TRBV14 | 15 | CASSQDGSSGNTIYF
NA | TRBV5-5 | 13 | CASTPDVRAGYTF
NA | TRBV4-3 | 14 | CANSQDYRTGELFF
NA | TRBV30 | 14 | CAWTPGLANYGYTF